The entry below gives a single TCR beta chain sequence along with its context. Antigen specificity is unknown. cDNA encoding TCR beta was synthesized via 5'RACE template switching incorporating UMIs. TCRdb re-called the 5' RACE reads; one entry per CDR3 protein, DNA not given. The clone table shows some 150,000 distinct CDR3 sequences, with the ten largest holding 37%. The source of the sample is a study of T cells expressing NK-cell markers. Study-level information: Eight donors were sequenced, seven testing HCMV-seropositive and one testing seronegative.

Germline V CDR1 and CDR2: DFQATT, SNEGSKA (reference sequence). The CDR3 contains 18 residues. Study results and caveats: In a handful of donors, dominant NKG2C+ clonotypes were roughly 1.0-7.0% of CD8+ T cells.

Sequencing was performed on blood T cells: a sorted CD56 or NKG2C T cell subset, CD4+ or CD8+ T cells, or bulk PBMC T cells (not recorded which). This TCR came from a woman in her fifties or sixties in good health. The chain combines TRBV20-1 with TRBJ2-3; TCRdb calls TRBD2, which cannot be checked without DNA. The CDR3: CSARDFYALAGEGDTQYF.